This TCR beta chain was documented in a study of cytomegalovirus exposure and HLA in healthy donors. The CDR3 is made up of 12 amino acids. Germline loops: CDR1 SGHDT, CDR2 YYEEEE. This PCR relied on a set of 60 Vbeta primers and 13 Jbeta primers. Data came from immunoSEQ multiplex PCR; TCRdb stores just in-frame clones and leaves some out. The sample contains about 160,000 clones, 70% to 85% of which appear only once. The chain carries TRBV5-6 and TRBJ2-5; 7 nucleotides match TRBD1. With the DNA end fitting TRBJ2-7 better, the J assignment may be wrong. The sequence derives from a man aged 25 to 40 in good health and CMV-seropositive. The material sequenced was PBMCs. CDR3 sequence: CASSPGQDEQYF. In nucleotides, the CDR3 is TGTGCCAGCAGCCCCGGACAGGACGAGCAGTACTTC.